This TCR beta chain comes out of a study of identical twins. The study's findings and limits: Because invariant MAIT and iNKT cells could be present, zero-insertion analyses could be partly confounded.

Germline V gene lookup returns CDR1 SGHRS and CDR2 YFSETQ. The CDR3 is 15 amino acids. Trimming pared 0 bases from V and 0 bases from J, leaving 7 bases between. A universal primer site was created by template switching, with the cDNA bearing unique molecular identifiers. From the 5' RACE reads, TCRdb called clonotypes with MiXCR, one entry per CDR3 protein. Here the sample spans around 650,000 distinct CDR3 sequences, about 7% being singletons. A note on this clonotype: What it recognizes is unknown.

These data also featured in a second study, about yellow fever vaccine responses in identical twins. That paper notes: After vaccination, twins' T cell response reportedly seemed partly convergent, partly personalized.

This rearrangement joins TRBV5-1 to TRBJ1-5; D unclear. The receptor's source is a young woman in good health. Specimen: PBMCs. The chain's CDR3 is CASSLEVGSNQPQHF. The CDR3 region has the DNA TGCGCCAGCAGCTTGGAAGTAGGTAGCAATCAGCCCCAGCATTTT.